This T cell receptor (beta chain) was found in a study of cytomegalovirus exposure and HLA in healthy donors. Study-wide results and limits: Among the CMV-associated chains, a few were confirmed in vitro as specific for CMV antigens. An Asian-associated ancestry cluster reportedly showed fewer N-insertions than the approximately 670-donor mean in a later analysis.

Primers for the PCR totalled 60 Vbeta and 13 Jbeta. As processed by the authors: A follow-up analysis tallied 86 million or so unique TCR beta chains, approximately 10 million shared. The table came from immunoSEQ multiplex PCR; TCRdb's copy has only in-frame clones and leaves some out. Clone size and the V and J calls come from that table; the DNA yielded D and trimming. The repertoire consists of around 130,000 clones, with over 60% occurring once and the leading ten covering approximately 2%. The germline V gene has CDR1 MNHEY and CDR2 SVGAGI. The CDR3 extends over 15 amino acids. V was cut by 0 bases and J by 1 base, with 9 bases left in between. For this clone: Its antigen remains unknown.

V usage is TRBV6-5 and J usage is TRBJ2-5; maybe TRBD2 (5 bases). The TCR was taken from a man aged 35 to 55 in good health and CMV-seronegative. Material: PBMCs. The CDR3 DNA reads TGTGCCAGCAGTTACTCCCTGGCGGGCCAAGAGACCCAGTACTTC. Its translation is CASSYSLAGQETQYF.